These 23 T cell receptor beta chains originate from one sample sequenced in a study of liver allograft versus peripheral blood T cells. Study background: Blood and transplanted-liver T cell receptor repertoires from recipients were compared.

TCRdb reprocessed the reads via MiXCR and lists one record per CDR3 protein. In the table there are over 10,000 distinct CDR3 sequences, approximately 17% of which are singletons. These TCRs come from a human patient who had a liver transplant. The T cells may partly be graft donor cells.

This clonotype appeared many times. The CDR3 DNA sequence: TGTGCCAGTAGTATTGGCCAGTCTGGCAATCAGCCCCAGCATTTT. It encodes CASSIGQSGNQPQHF. The V call is TRBV19, the J call TRBJ1-5, with D unclear. The CDR3 consists of 15 residues. CDR1 and CDR2 (germline): LNHDA, SQIVND (reference sequence). Trimming pared 3 bases from V and 2 bases from J, leaving 11 bases between.

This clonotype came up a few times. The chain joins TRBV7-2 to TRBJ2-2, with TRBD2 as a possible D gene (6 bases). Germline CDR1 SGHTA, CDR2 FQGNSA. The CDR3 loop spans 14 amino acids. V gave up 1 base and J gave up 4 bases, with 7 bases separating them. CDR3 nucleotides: TGTGCCAGCAGCTTAGGAGCGGGCACCGGGGAGCTGTTTTTT. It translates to CASSLGAGTGELFF. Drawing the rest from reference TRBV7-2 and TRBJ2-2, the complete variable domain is GAGVSQSPSNKVTEKGKDVELRCDPISGHTALYWYRQSLGQGLEFLIYFQGNSAPDKSGLPSDRFSAERTGGSVSTLTIQRTQQEDSAVYLCASSLGAGTGELFFGEGSRLTVL.

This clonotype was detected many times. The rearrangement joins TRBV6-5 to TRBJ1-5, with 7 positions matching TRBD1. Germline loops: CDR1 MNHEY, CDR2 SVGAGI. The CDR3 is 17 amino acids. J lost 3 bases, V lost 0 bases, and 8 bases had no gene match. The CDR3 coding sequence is TGTGCCAGCAGTTACTCGAGGGGGCGGGGACACAATCAGCCCCAGCATTTT. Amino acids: CASSYSRGRGHNQPQHF.

CDR3: CASSLSMTGGNQPQHF. The DNA for the CDR3 is TGTGCCAGCAGTTTATCTATGACAGGGGGCAATCAGCCCCAGCATTTT. This sequence joins TRBV27 and TRBJ1-5; 8 nucleotides align to TRBD1. The CDR3 length is 16 residues. V was clipped by 0 bases and J by 2 bases; unmatched bases: 3. Germline V gene lookup returns CDR1 MNHEY and CDR2 SMNVEV (reference sequence).

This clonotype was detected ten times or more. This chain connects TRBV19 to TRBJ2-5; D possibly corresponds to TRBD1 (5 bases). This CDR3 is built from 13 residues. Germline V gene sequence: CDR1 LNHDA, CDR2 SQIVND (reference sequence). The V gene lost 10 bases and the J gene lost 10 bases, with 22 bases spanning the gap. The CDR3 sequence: CATRPPQGNDQYF. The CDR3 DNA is TGTGCCACCCGCCCGCCCCAGGGTAACGACCAGTACTTC.

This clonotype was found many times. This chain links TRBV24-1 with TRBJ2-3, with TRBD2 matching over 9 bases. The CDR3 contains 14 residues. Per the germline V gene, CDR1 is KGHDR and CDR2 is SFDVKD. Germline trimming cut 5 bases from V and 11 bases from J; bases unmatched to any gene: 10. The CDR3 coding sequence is TGTGCCACCAGTGGAGGAGCGGGGGGCCACCTGCAGTATTTT. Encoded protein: CATSGGAGGHLQYF.

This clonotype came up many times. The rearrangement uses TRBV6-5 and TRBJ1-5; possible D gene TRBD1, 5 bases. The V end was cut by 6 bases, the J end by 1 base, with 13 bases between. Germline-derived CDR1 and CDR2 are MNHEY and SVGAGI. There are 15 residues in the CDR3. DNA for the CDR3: TGTGCCAGCAGGCGGGGCAGTCTAAGCAATCAGCCCCAGCATTTT. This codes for CASRRGSLSNQPQHF.

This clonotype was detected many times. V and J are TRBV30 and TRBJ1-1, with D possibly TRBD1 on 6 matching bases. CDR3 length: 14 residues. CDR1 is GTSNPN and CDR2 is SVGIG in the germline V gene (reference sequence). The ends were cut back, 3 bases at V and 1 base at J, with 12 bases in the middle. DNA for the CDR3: TGTGCCTGGAGCCCTGACAGGCCGAACACTGAAGCTTTCTTT. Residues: CAWSPDRPNTEAFF.

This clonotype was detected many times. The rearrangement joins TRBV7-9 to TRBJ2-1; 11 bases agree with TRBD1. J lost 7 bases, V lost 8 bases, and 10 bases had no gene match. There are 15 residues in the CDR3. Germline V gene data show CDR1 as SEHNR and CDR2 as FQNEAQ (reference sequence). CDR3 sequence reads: CASSGDRGYGNEQFF. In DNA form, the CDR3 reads TGTGCCAGCTCCGGGGACAGGGGGTACGGAAATGAGCAGTTCTTC. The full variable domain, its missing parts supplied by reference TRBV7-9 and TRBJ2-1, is DTGVSQNPRHKITKRGQNVTFRCDPISEHNRLYWYRQTLGQGPEFLTYFQNEAQLEKSRLLSDRFSAERPKGSFSTLEIQRTEQGDSAMYLCASSGDRGYGNEQFFGPGTRLTVL.

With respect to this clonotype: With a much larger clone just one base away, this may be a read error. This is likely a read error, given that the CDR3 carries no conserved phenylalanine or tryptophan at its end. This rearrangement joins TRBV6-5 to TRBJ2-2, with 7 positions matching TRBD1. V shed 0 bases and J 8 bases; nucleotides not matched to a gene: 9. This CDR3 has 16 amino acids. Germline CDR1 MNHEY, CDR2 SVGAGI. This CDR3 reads CASSYSRTGVIGELFS. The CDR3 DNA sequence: TGTGCCAGCAGTTACTCGAGAACAGGGGTGATTGGGGAGCTGTTTTCT.

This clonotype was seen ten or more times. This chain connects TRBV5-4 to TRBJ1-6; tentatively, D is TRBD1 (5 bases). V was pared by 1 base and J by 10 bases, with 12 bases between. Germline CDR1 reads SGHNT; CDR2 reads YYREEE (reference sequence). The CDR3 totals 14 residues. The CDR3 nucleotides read TGTGCCAGCAGCTTGACGCAGGGTATGTCACCCCTCCACTTT. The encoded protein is CASSLTQGMSPLHF.

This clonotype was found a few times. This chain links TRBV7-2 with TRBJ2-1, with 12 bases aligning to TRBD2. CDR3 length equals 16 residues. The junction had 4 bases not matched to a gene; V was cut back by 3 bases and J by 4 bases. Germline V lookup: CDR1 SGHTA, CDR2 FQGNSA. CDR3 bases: TGTGCCAGCAGCTTCACCGGGACTAGCGGGTACAATGAGCAGTTCTTC. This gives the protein CASSFTGTSGYNEQFF.

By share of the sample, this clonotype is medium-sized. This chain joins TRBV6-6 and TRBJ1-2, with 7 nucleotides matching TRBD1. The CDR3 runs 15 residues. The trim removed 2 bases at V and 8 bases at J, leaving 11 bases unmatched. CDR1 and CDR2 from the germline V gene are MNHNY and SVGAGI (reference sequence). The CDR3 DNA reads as TGTGCCAGCAGTTACCCAGTAGGGACAGTCGACGGCTACACCTTC. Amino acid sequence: CASSYPVGTVDGYTF.

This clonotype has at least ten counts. CDR3 nucleotides: TGTGCCAGCAGCGGGGGCGTTTACGCGAACACCGGGGAGCTGTTTTTT. This sequence encodes CASSGGVYANTGELFF. The chain recombines TRBV9 with TRBJ2-2; TRBD1 is a possible D gene (5 bases). This CDR3 comprises 16 residues. Germline loops: CDR1 SGDLS, CDR2 YYNGEE. V lost 3 bases and J 0 bases, leaving 12 bases between the germline ends.

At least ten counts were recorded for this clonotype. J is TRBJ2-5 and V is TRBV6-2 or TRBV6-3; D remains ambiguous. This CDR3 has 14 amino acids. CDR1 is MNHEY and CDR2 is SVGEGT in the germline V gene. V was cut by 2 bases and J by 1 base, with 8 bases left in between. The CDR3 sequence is CASSYRTRQETQYF. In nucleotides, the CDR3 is TGTGCCAGCAGTTACCGGACGCGCCAAGAGACCCAGTACTTC.

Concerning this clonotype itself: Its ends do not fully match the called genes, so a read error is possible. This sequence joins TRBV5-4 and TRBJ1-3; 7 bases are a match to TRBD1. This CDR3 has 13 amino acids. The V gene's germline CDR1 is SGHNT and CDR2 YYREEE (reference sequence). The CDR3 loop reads CACSQTGGNTIYF. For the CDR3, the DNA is TGTGCCTGCAGCCAGACAGGGGGAAACACCATATATTTT.

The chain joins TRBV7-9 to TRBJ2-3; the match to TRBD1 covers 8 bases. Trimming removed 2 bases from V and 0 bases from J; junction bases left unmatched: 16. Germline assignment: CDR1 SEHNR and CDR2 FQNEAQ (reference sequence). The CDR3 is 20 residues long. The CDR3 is CASSLRRSGGLPPSTDTQYF. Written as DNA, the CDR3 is TGTGCCAGCAGCTTAAGACGATCAGGGGGCCTTCCCCCTAGCACAGATACGCAGTATTTT.

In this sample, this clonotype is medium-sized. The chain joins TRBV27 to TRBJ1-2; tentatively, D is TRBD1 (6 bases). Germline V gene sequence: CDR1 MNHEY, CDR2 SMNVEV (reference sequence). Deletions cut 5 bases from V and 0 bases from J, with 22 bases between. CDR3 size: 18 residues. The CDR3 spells CASSQSPGTSAANYGYTF. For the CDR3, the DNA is TGTGCCAGCAGTCAAAGTCCCGGGACAAGTGCGGCTAACTATGGCTACACCTTC.

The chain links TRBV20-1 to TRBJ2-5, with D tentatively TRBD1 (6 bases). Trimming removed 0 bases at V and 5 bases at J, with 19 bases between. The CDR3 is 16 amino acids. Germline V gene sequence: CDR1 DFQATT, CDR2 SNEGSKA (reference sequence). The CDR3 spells CSARDRVSRGGETQYF. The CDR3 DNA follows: TGCAGTGCTAGAGACCGCGTCTCGAGAGGGGGTGAGACCCAGTACTTC.

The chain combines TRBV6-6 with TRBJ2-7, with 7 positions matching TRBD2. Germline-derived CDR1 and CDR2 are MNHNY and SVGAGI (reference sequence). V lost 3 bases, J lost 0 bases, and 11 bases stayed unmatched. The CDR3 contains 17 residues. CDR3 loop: CASSYPRAGDPSYEQYF. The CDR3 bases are TGTGCCAGCAGTTATCCGCGGGCGGGAGATCCCTCCTACGAGCAGTACTTC.

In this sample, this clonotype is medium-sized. The CDR3 nucleotides are TGTGCCAGTAGTGGAATGGGACAGGGCAATCAGCCCCAGCATTTT. Amino acid sequence: CASSGMGQGNQPQHF. J is TRBJ1-5 and V is TRBV19; 8 nucleotides match TRBD1. CDR1 and CDR2 (germline): LNHDA, SQIVND (reference sequence). Trimming removed 5 bases from V and 2 bases from J; junction bases left unmatched: 5. The CDR3 has 15 amino acids.

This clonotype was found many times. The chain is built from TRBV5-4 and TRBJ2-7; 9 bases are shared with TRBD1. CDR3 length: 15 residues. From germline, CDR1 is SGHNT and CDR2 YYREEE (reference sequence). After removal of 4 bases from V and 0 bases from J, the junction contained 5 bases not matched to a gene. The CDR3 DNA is TGTGCCAGCAGCGCCGTGACAGGGGGCTCCTACGAGCAGTACTTC. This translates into CASSAVTGGSYEQYF.

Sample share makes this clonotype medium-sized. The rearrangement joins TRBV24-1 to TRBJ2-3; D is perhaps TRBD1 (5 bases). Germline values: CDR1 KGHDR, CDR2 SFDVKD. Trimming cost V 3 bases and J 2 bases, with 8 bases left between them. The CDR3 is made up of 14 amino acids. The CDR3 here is CATSDTRDTDTQYF. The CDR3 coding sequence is TGTGCCACCAGTGATACCAGGGACACAGATACGCAGTATTTT.